One and the same sample provided the 27 T cell receptor beta chains below, sequenced in a study of T cells in Graves' hyperthyroidism and ophthalmopathy. From RNA transcripts, TCR beta CDR3 regions were amplified. A set of HTBI primers served as the primers for a first-round RT-PCR of the TCR CDR3. From the multiplex PCR reads, TCRdb called clonotypes with MiXCR, one entry per CDR3 protein. The sample includes about 37,000 distinct CDR3 sequences, around 50% of them seen just once. The sequenced sample consisted of blood. These receptor sequences come from a middle-aged man with Graves' ophthalmopathy.

This chain joins TRBV7-2 and TRBJ2-1; possible D gene TRBD2, 6 bases. Trimming cost V 5 bases and J 6 bases, with 11 bases left between them. The CDR3 totals 13 residues. The germline V gene has CDR1 SGHTA and CDR2 FQGNSA. CDR3 amino acids: CASSTGGVNEQFF. The CDR3 DNA reads TGTGCCAGCAGCACCGGAGGGGTCAATGAGCAGTTCTTC.

The chain uses TRBV19 and TRBJ1-5, with D tentatively TRBD1 (5 bases). This CDR3 is 14 amino acids long. Germline loops: CDR1 LNHDA, CDR2 SQIVND (reference sequence). Deletions cut 3 bases from V and 5 bases from J, with 11 bases between. The CDR3 DNA is TGTGCCAGTAGTATGTACCAGGGCCATCAGCCCCAGCATTTT. Translating it yields CASSMYQGHQPQHF.

Of note for this clonotype: The junction does not match germline at one end; this may be a read error. The rearrangement uses TRBV12-3 or TRBV12-4 and TRBJ2-2, with 11 bases identical to TRBD2. The CDR3 spans 17 residues. CDR3 nucleotides: TGTACCAGCAGTTTGGAGGTAGCGGGAGGGTCCACCGGGGGGCTGTTTTTT. It codes for CTSSLEVAGGSTGGLFF.

The J gene is TRBJ2-1, the V gene TRBV25-1; 7 bases agree with TRBD2. Trimming at V came to 5 bases and at J to 5 bases, leaving 9 bases not matched to a gene. CDR3 length: 15 residues. Per germline, CDR1 MGHDK and CDR2 SYGVNS. The CDR3 here is CASSTSRLADNEQFF. The CDR3 DNA is TGTGCCAGCAGTACATCGAGACTAGCCGACAATGAGCAGTTCTTC.

This clonotype was detected once. This chain links TRBV15 with TRBJ1-1; D is uncertain. In germline, CDR1 is LNHNV, CDR2 YYDKDF (reference sequence). Trimming removed 1 base from V and 0 bases from J, with 6 bases in between. The CDR3 contains 14 residues. The CDR3 protein is CATSRVRLNTEAFF. For the CDR3, the DNA is TGTGCCACCAGCAGAGTTCGGCTGAACACTGAAGCTTTCTTT.

The chain couples TRBV2 to TRBJ2-7; D is possibly TRBD2 (6 bases). CDR3 length: 16 amino acids. Looked up from germline, CDR1 is SNHLY and CDR2 is FYNNEI. Trimming took 3 bases from V and 0 from J, leaving 15 bases between them. CDR3 nucleotides: TGTGCCAGCAGTGAGCTGGTAGCGGCAAGCTCCTACGAGCAGTACTTC. Its translation: CASSELVAASSYEQYF.

This clonotype appeared a single time. One end of the junction is discordant with germline, which a read error may explain. J is TRBJ2-1 and V is TRBV7-9, with TRBD2 identical over 7 bases. This CDR3 has 17 amino acids. The germline gives CDR1 SEHNR, CDR2 FQNEAQ (reference sequence). The CDR3 bases are TGTGCCAGCAGATCTAGCCGCAGCGGGGAGGATTACAATGAGCGGTTCTTC. This encodes CASRSSRSGEDYNERFF.

The CDR3 sequence is CASGGGQYF. The CDR3 DNA reads TGTGCCAGCGGAGGCGGGCAGTACTTC. The rearrangement links TRBV7-3 to TRBJ2-7; possibly TRBD2 for D (5 bases). The CDR3 is 9 residues long. Per the germline V gene, CDR1 is SGHTA and CDR2 is FQGTGA. V lost 8 bases and J lost 9, with 8 bases in between. The variable domain in full, completed from reference TRBV7-3 and TRBJ2-7, reads GAGVSQTPSNKVTEKGKYVELRCDPISGHTALYWYRQSLGQGPEFLIYFQGTGAADDSGLPNDRFFAVRPEGSVSTLKIQRTERGDSAVYLCASGGGQYFGPGTRLTVT.

The sample holds many counts of this clonotype. The chain couples TRBV12-3 or TRBV12-4 to TRBJ1-3; D unclear. V was cut by 4 bases and J by 8 bases, with 18 bases left in between. This CDR3 region has 15 residues. CDR3 loop: CASSSLDLMEDTIYF. CDR3 in DNA: TGTGCCAGCAGTTCCCTGGACCTAATGGAAGACACCATATATTTT.

V is TRBV6-5 and J is TRBJ2-1; 8 bases are a match to TRBD2. The V gene's germline CDR1 is MNHEY and CDR2 SVGAGI. This CDR3 has 13 residues. Losses at the gene ends were 8 bases for V and 2 bases for J; bases not matched to a gene: 2. CDR3 in DNA: TGTGCCAGCCGGGGACTAGCCTACAATGAGCAGTTCTTC. Amino acids: CASRGLAYNEQFF.

This clonotype is a singleton in its sample. The V and J genes are TRBV10-3 and TRBJ2-7; 12 bases match TRBD2. Per the germline V gene, CDR1 is ENHRY and CDR2 is SYGVKD. The CDR3 spans 16 residues. V trimming: 6 bases; J trimming: 0 bases; junction bases outside the gene matches: 6. In nucleotides, the CDR3 is TGTGCCATCAGAACGACTAGCGGGGGTCGCTCCTACGAGCAGTACTTC. The encoded protein is CAIRTTSGGRSYEQYF.

The genes are TRBV19 and TRBJ1-2; D is undetermined. The ends were cut back, 8 bases at V and 8 bases at J, with 12 bases in the middle. The CDR3 totals 11 residues. In germline, CDR1 is LNHDA, CDR2 SQIVND (reference sequence). DNA of the CDR3: TGTGCCAGTCTGAGTATATGGGGCTACACCTTC. Translating it yields CASLSIWGYTF. Full variable domain (outside the CDR3, taken from reference TRBV19 and TRBJ1-2): DGGITQSPKYLFRKEGQNVTLSCEQNLNHDAMYWYRQDPGQGLRLIYYSQIVNDFQKGDIAEGYSVSREKKESFPLTVTSAQKNPTAFYLCASLSIWGYTFGSGTRLTVV.

This clonotype was detected only once. Likely a read error: the CDR3 ends without its conserved phenylalanine or tryptophan. The limits of the CDR3 on the DNA are not certain, so only TCRdb's listed CDR3 is given. The chain's CDR3 is CASSLGQSSSGNTTYS. The V and J genes are TRBV5-1 and TRBJ1-3. Ends included, the CDR3 has 16 residues. CDR1 SGHRS and CDR2 YFSETQ come from the germline V gene.

This clonotype has a single count. V gene TRBV7-8 combines with J gene TRBJ2-1; tentative D call: TRBD1 (6 bases). V was trimmed by 1 base and J by 5 bases, leaving 15 bases between them. The CDR3 has 16 amino acids. Germline CDR1 is SGHVS and CDR2 is FQNEAQ. The CDR3 DNA reads TGTGCCAGCAGCTTAGTTGGCGGAACAGGGAACAATGAGCAGTTCTTC. It is translated as CASSLVGGTGNNEQFF.

This clonotype appeared a single time. Here the CDR3 reads CASSNYVRQGASYEQYF. The CDR3 DNA is TGTGCCAGCAGTAATTACGTAAGACAGGGGGCCTCCTACGAGCAGTACTTC. The rearrangement joins TRBV6-5 to TRBJ2-7, with TRBD1 identical over 10 bases. Per the germline V gene, CDR1 is MNHEY and CDR2 is SVGAGI. The J segment lost 0 bases and the V segment lost 5 bases, leaving 10 bases of the junction unmatched. The CDR3 has 17 residues.

This clonotype turned up a few times. The rearrangement uses TRBV18 and TRBJ2-2, with 11 bases lining up with TRBD2. J gave up 1 base and V 5 bases, and 0 bases lay outside the gene matches. CDR3 length: 15 residues. CDR1 is KGHSH, CDR2 LQKENI, per germline. CDR3: CASSGTSGNTGELFF. The CDR3 DNA is TGTGCCAGCTCAGGGACTAGCGGGAACACCGGGGAGCTGTTTTTT. Using reference TRBV18 and TRBJ2-2 for the parts outside the CDR3, the full variable domain is NAGVMQNPRHLVRRRGQEARLRCSPMKGHSHVYWYRQLPEEGLKFMVYLQKENIIDESGMPKERFSAEFPKEGPSILRIQQVVRGDSAAYFCASSGTSGNTGELFFGEGSRLTVL.

By proportion, this clonotype is medium-sized. V is TRBV20-1 and J is TRBJ2-7; D may be TRBD2 (7 bases). The CDR3 loop spans 14 amino acids. Trimming took 5 bases from V and 1 from J, leaving 15 bases between them. Germline V gives CDR1 DFQATT, CDR2 SNEGSKA (reference sequence). CDR3 in amino acids: CSAGRGGASYEQYF. In DNA form, the CDR3 reads TGCAGTGCTGGGAGGGGGGGCGCTTCCTACGAGCAGTACTTC.

This clonotype was detected only once. The junction and the germline gene differ at one end; a read error may be behind it. The chain combines TRBV12-3 or TRBV12-4 with TRBJ2-2, with D hard to call. The CDR3 is 11 amino acids. The CDR3: CTTTRPGELFF. CDR3 coding DNA: TGTACCACCACGAGGCCCGGCGAGCTGTTTTTT.

On this clonotype: With a much larger clone just one base away, this may be a read error. The V and J genes are TRBV28 and TRBJ2-2, with D perhaps TRBD2 (6 bases). This CDR3 contains 16 residues. Trimming removed 3 bases at V and 0 bases at J, with 11 bases between. Germline V gene sequence: CDR1 MDHEN, CDR2 SYDVKM. This CDR3 reads CASSLWAGPNTGELFF. The CDR3 region has the DNA TGTGCCAGCAGTTTGTGGGCGGGGCCGAACACCGGGGAGCTGTTTTTT.

This chain links TRBV19 with TRBJ2-1; D is uncertain. V was pared by 4 bases and J by 3 bases, with 7 bases between. The CDR3 covers 13 residues. Germline V gene sequence: CDR1 LNHDA, CDR2 SQIVND (reference sequence). The CDR3 nucleotides read TGTGCCAGTAGTACCCCTAGCTACAATGAGCAGTTCTTC. Its protein is CASSTPSYNEQFF.

A note on this clonotype: Because the CDR3 is missing its conserved closing phenylalanine or tryptophan, this is likely a read error. The DNA is left out, because the CDR3 cannot be placed on it with certainty; the CDR3 is given as TCRdb lists it. The chain's CDR3 is CSARVGQT. The chain combines TRBV20-1 with TRBJ1-6; TRBD1 is taken as the D call from the table, unchecked against the DNA. CDR1 is DFQATT and CDR2 is SNEGSKA in the germline V gene (reference sequence). The CDR3 length equals 8 residues, ends included.

At least ten counts were recorded for this clonotype. The chain joins TRBV28 to TRBJ2-7; no definite D call. The CDR3 runs to 14 residues. From germline, CDR1 is MDHEN and CDR2 SYDVKM. V lost 4 bases, J lost 4 bases, and 14 bases lay in between. CDR3 protein: CASSSAGSEYEQYF. CDR3 DNA sequence: TGTGCCAGCAGTTCCGCCGGATCCGAATACGAGCAGTACTTC.

The V and J genes are TRBV20-1 and TRBJ1-3; 7 positions match TRBD1. Germline V lookup: CDR1 DFQATT, CDR2 SNEGSKA (reference sequence). Trimming cost V 5 bases and J 6 bases; bases outside gene matches: 10. CDR3 size: 14 residues. The CDR3 reads CSAGDRVAKNTIYF. In DNA form, the CDR3 reads TGCAGTGCTGGGGACAGAGTAGCCAAAAACACCATATATTTT.

The J gene is TRBJ2-3, the V gene TRBV20-1, with D possibly TRBD2 on 6 matching bases. The CDR3 is 13 residues long. Per the germline V gene, CDR1 is DFQATT and CDR2 is SNEGSKA (reference sequence). Between the trimmed V and J ends, which lost 3 bases and 5 bases, there was a span of 12 bases. The CDR3, as DNA: TGCAGTGCTAGCGGGAGTAAAGGAGATACGCAGTATTTT. Its translation is CSASGSKGDTQYF.

This clonotype was seen ten or more times. This chain connects TRBV28 to TRBJ1-2; possible D gene TRBD1, 5 bases. Trimming stripped 5 bases from V and 6 bases from J, with 7 bases between. Germline V lookup: CDR1 MDHEN, CDR2 SYDVKM. CDR3 length: 11 amino acids. As DNA, the CDR3 is TGTGCCAGCAGTGGGACGGATGGCTACACCTTC. Translating it yields CASSGTDGYTF.

CDR3 DNA sequence: TGTGCATGCAGGGGTGCGGGCACAGATACGCAGTATTTT. This translates into CACRGAGTDTQYF. The chain carries TRBV6-1 and TRBJ2-3; tentative D call: TRBD1 (6 bases). The CDR3 spans 13 residues. CDR1 and CDR2 (germline): MNHNS, SASEGT.

This rearrangement joins TRBV10-3 to TRBJ1-2; D is unclear. In germline, CDR1 is ENHRY, CDR2 SYGVKD. The CDR3 has 11 residues. V gave up 7 bases and J gave up 2 bases, with 5 bases separating them. In DNA form, the CDR3 reads TGTGCCATCAAGGAGAACTATGGCTACACCTTC. This encodes CAIKENYGYTF.